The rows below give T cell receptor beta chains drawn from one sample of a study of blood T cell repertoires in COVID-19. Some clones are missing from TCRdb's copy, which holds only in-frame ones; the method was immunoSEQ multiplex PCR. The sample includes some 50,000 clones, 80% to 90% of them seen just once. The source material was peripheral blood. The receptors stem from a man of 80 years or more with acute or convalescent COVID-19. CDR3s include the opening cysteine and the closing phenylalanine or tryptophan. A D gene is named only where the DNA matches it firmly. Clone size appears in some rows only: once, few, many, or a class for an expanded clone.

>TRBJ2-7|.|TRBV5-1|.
CASSLGWQNYEQYF
TGCGCCAGCAGCTTGGGGTGGCAGAATTACGAGCAGTACTTC
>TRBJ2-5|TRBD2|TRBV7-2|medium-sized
CASSLPRGGAETQYF
TGTGCCAGCAGCCTACCCCGGGGGGGAGCAGAGACCCAGTACTTC
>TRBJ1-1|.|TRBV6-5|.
CASNAGLTNTEAFF
TGTGCCAGCAACGCGGGACTGACGAACACTGAAGCTTTCTTT
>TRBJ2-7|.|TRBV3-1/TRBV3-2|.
CASSQDGSYEQYF
TGTGCCAGCAGCCAAGATGGTAGCTACGAGCAGTACTTC
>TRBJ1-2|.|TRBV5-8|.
CASSLAHHPLSSGYTF
TGTGCCAGCAGCTTGGCCCATCATCCCCTTTCGAGTGGCTACACCTTC
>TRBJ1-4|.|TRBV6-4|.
CASNGEATNEKLFF
TGTGCCAGCAACGGGGAGGCAACTAATGAAAAACTGTTTTTT
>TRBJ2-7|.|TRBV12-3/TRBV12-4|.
CASSLGGGPEQYF
TGTGCCAGCAGTTTAGGGGGGGGGCCAGAGCAGTACTTC
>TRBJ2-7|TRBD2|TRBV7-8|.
CASSLSGGTYEQYF
TGTGCCAGCAGCTTGAGCGGGGGTACCTACGAGCAGTACTTC
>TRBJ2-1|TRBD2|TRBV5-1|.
CASSLGRGDEQFF
TGCGCCAGCAGCTTGGGACGGGGGGACGAGCAGTTCTTC
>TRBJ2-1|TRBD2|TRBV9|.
CASSVQRTSGYNEQFF
TGTGCCAGCAGCGTACAAAGGACTAGCGGATACAATGAGCAGTTCTTC
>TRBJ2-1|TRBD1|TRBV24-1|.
CATSDPMGDSLF
TGTGCCACCAGTGACCCCATGGGGGACAGTCTCTTC
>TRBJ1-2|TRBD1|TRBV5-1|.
CASSLMAGIQGSGYTF
TGCGCCAGCAGCCTAATGGCGGGGATACAGGGGAGTGGCTACACCTTC
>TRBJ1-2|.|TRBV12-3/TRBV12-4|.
CASSTGQSYGYTF
TGTGCCAGCAGTACTGGACAGTCCTATGGCTACACCTTC
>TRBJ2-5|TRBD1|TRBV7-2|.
CASSLALGQVQETQYF
TGTGCCAGCAGCTTAGCGCTGGGACAGGTACAAGAGACCCAGTACTTC
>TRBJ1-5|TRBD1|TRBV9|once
CASSALQGVNQPQHF
TGTGCCAGCAGCGCCCTACAGGGGGTAAATCAGCCCCAGCATTTT
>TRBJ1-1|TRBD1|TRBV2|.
CASILQGVGTEAFF
TGTGCCAGCATCCTACAGGGGGTTGGGACTGAAGCTTTCTTT
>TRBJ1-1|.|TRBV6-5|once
CASSRGPLNTEAFF
TGTGCCAGCAGTAGGGGCCCTTTGAACACTGAAGCTTTCTTT
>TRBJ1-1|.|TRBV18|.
CASSPLRGALNTEAFF
TGTGCCAGCTCACCACTTCGGGGGGCCCTGAACACTGAAGCTTTCTTT
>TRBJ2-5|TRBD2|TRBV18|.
CASSSREAGGQETQYF
TGTGCCAGCTCATCCCGGGAGGCGGGGGGACAAGAGACCCAGTACTTC
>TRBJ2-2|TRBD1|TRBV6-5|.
CASQRKQGAGGELFF
TGTGCCAGCCAAAGGAAACAGGGGGCAGGCGGGGAGCTGTTTTTT
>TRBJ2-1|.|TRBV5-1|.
CASSYQVNNEQFF
TGCGCCAGCAGCTACCAGGTAAACAATGAGCAGTTCTTC
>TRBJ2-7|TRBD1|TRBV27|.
CASRSPGTGAYEQYF
TGTGCCAGCAGATCCCCCGGGACAGGAGCCTACGAGCAGTACTTC
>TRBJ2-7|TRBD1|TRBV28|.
CASTTGGFYEQYF
TGTGCCAGTACGACAGGGGGATTCTACGAGCAGTACTTC
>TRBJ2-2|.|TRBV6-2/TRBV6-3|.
CASSPATVFTGELFF
TGTGCCAGCAGCCCAGCGACAGTTTTCACCGGGGAGCTGTTTTTT
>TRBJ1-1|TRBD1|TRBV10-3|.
CAISDGTGGQGSTEAFF
TGTGCCATCAGTGACGGGACAGGGGGCCAGGGGAGCACTGAAGCTTTCTTT
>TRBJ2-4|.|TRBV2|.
CADRDKFDIQYF
TGTGCCGACCGGGACAAGTTCGACATTCAGTACTTC
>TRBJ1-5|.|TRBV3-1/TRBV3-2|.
CASSQVRDLNQPQHF
TGTGCCAGCAGCCAAGTCCGGGACTTAAATCAGCCCCAGCATTTT
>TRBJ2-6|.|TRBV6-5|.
CASSREVAGANVLTF
TGTGCCAGCAGCAGGGAAGTGGCTGGGGCCAACGTCCTGACTTTC
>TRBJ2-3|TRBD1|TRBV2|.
CASRLQGMVADTQYF
TGTGCCAGCAGATTACAGGGGATGGTCGCAGATACGCAGTATTTT
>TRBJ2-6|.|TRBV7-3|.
CASSFGRTSGANVLTF
TGTGCCAGCAGCTTTGGCAGAACCTCTGGGGCCAACGTCCTGACTTTC
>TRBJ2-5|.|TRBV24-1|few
CATSDPPGETQYF
TGTGCCACCAGTGACCCCCCAGGGGAGACCCAGTACTTC
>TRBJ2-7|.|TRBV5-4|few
CASSLEKQGREQYF
TGTGCCAGCAGCTTGGAAAAGCAAGGGAGGGAGCAGTACTTC
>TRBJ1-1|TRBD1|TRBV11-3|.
CASSLQGVSTEAFF
TGTGCCAGCAGCTTGCAGGGGGTGAGCACTGAAGCTTTCTTT
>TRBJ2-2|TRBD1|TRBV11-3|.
CASSLGYRGGELFF
TGTGCCAGCAGCTTAGGGTACAGGGGCGGGGAGCTGTTTTTT
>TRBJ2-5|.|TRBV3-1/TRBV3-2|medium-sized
CASNPQTGVQETQYF
TGTGCCAGCAACCCACAAACGGGGGTCCAAGAGACCCAGTACTTC
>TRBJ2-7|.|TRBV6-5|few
CASGLVGSAYEQYF
TGTGCCAGCGGCTTGGTAGGGAGCGCCTACGAGCAGTACTTC
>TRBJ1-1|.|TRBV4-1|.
CASSQGLFGLMNTEAFF
TGCGCCAGCAGCCAGGGACTCTTCGGACTGATGAACACTGAAGCTTTCTTT
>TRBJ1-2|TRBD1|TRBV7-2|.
CASSKPSQDRDYGYTF
TGTGCCAGCAGCAAACCCTCGCAGGACAGGGACTATGGCTACACCTTC
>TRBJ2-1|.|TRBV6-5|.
CASTTLYNEQFF
TGTGCCAGCACCACACTATACAATGAGCAGTTCTTC
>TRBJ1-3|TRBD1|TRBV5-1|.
CASSSTPGQGSSGNTIYF
TGCGCCAGCAGCTCGACCCCGGGACAGGGGAGCTCTGGAAACACCATATATTTT
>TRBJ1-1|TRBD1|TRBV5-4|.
CASSRQGTYMNTEAFF
TGTGCCAGCAGCCGACAGGGGACCTACATGAACACTGAAGCTTTCTTT
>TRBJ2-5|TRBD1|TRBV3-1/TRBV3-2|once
CASSRLGTGQGTETQYF
TGTGCCAGCAGCCGTCTGGGAACGGGACAGGGGACGGAGACCCAGTACTTC
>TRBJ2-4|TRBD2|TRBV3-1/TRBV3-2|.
CASSWLSPRGAEAKNIQYF
TGTGCCAGCAGCTGGTTGAGCCCGCGGGGGGCGGAGGCCAAAAACATTCAGTACTTC